The clone carrying this T cell receptor (beta chain) was counted at least ten times. The entry originates in a study of early T cells in non-severe SARS-CoV-2 infection. About the study: Chains stayed unpaired after sequencing of bulk RNA from unsorted whole blood.

V shed 6 bases and J 2 bases; nucleotides not matched to a gene: 8. CDR1 and CDR2 from the germline V gene are DFQATT and SNEGSKA (reference sequence). The CDR3 is 14 amino acids. TCRdb reprocessed the 5' RACE reads with MiXCR, giving one entry per CDR3 protein. Of about 83,000 distinct CDR3 sequences in the sample, roughly 13% were seen once. The V call is TRBV20-1, the J call TRBJ2-3, with 7 bases lining up with TRBD2. This receptor was taken from an adult who was a healthcare worker with PCR-confirmed SARS-CoV-2 infection or an uninfected control (not recorded which). The sample comprised whole blood. CDR3 in DNA: TGCAGTGCCTCCAGCGGGGCCATCACAGATACGCAGTATTTT. Translation: CSASSGAITDTQYF.